Sequencing of this TCR beta chain was carried out in a study of technical replicates of blood from several donors. Measured with immunoSEQ multiplex PCR; TCRdb has only the in-frame clones, and not every one. The table includes fewer than 75,000 clones, just over 90% detected once. Sequenced: T cells isolated from PBMCs. The clonotype was recovered from a human donor in good health.

The CDR3 reads CSVEDLNWRGHNEQFF. CDR3 bases: TGCAGCGTTGAAGACCTGAATTGGCGGGGTCACAATGAGCAGTTCTTC. The chain couples TRBV29-1 to TRBJ2-1, with D tentatively TRBD2 (6 bases). Germline V gives CDR1 SQVTM, CDR2 ANQGSEA. The CDR3 extends over 16 amino acids. The V end lost 0 bases, the J end lost 5 bases, and 17 bases lay between the germline ends.